A single sample is the source of the 28 T cell receptor beta chains below, sequenced in a study of neurological immune-mediated disorders. Time point of the sample: longitudinal time-point 2. TCRdb re-called the 5' RACE reads through MiXCR, storing one row per CDR3 protein. The sample consists of 70,000 to 95,000 distinct CDR3 sequences, over 10% of them appearing once. The source material was PBMCs. The receptors shown here come from a female donor with HTLV-1-associated myelopathy (HAM/TSP).

This clonotype occurred many times. V gene TRBV5-1 combines with J gene TRBJ2-7, with 8 bases aligning to TRBD1. The CDR3 length is 14 residues. Germline V lookup: CDR1 SGHRS, CDR2 YFSETQ. The V and J ends lost 6 bases and 3 bases, in that order; junction bases with no gene match: 8. This CDR3 is CASTPDRAIYEQYF. As DNA, the CDR3 is TGCGCCAGCACTCCGGACAGGGCGATCTACGAGCAGTACTTC.

As to this clonotype: A much larger clone lies a single base off, so this may be a read error. The chain couples TRBV6-1 to TRBJ1-2; no definite D call. V lost 6 bases to trimming and J lost 12 bases, with 11 bases between them. Germline V lookup: CDR1 MNHNS, CDR2 SASEGT. The CDR3 extends over 10 amino acids. CDR3 sequence reads: CASREDGHTF. DNA of the CDR3: TGTGCCAGCAGGGAGGACGGCCACACCTTC.

This clonotype was counted at least ten times. This chain links TRBV27 with TRBJ2-7; 8 nucleotides agree with TRBD2. With 6 bases clipped from V and 0 bases from J, the junction kept 4 bases outside the gene matches. CDR3 length: 14 residues. CDR1 and CDR2 (germline): MNHEY, SMNVEV (reference sequence). The CDR3 loop is CASRLAGGSYEQYF. Written as DNA, the CDR3 is TGTGCCAGCAGACTGGCGGGGGGCTCCTACGAGCAGTACTTC.

This clonotype was found many times. The J gene is TRBJ2-1, the V gene TRBV5-5; no firm D call. In germline, CDR1 is SGHKS, CDR2 YYEKEE (reference sequence). The CDR3 has 15 residues. V lost 4 bases and J lost 7, with 18 bases in between. This chain's CDR3 is CASSLDDLGWNEQFF. CDR3 DNA sequence: TGTGCCAGCAGCCTTGATGACTTGGGCTGGAATGAGCAGTTCTTC.

This clonotype was counted many times. This chain uses TRBV11-2 with TRBJ2-5, with D maybe TRBD2 (5 bases). Germline V gene sequence: CDR1 SGHAT, CDR2 FQNNGV. V lost 1 base, J lost 6 bases, and 6 bases lay in between. The CDR3 spans 12 residues. DNA of the CDR3: TGTGCCAGCAGCTTAGCGGGGAAGACCCAGTACTTC. Amino acid sequence: CASSLAGKTQYF.

This clonotype has ten or more counts. V usage is TRBV5-1 and J usage is TRBJ2-7; D ambiguous. This CDR3 comprises 13 residues. Between the trimmed V and J ends, which lost 7 bases and 0 bases, there was a span of 11 bases. Germline V lookup: CDR1 SGHRS, CDR2 YFSETQ. Here the CDR3 DNA reads TGCGCCAGCCACCGACCGAGCTCCTACGAGCAGTACTTC. This sequence encodes CASHRPSSYEQYF.

This clonotype was detected ten times or more. The chain combines TRBV11-2 with TRBJ2-7; 9 nucleotides match TRBD2. Germline V lookup: CDR1 SGHAT, CDR2 FQNNGV. Trimming took 0 bases from V and 7 from J; bases not matched to a gene: 7. The CDR3 is 15 residues long. CDR3 sequence (DNA): TGTGCCAGCAGCTTAGATCTTATGACTAGCGGTGAGCAGTACTTC. Translation: CASSLDLMTSGEQYF.

This clonotype was seen repeatedly, ten times or more. V and J are TRBV14 and TRBJ2-5; D gene ambiguous. Looked up from germline, CDR1 is SGHDN and CDR2 is FVKESK. The length of the CDR3 is 12 residues. Trimming took off 0 bases at V and 7 bases at J, with 6 bases between the two ends. The CDR3 region has the DNA TGTGCCAGCAGCCAAGACCGGCGGACCCAGTACTTC. Its protein is CASSQDRRTQYF. Full variable domain (rest looked up from reference TRBV14 and TRBJ2-5): EAGVTQFPSHSVIEKGQTVTLRCDPISGHDNLYWYRRVMGKEIKFLLHFVKESKQDESGMPNNRFLAERTGGTYSTLKVQPAELEDSGVYFCASSQDRRTQYFGPGTRLLVL.

This clonotype was seen ten or more times. This chain joins TRBV28 and TRBJ2-3; 10 nucleotides align to TRBD1. Germline CDR1 is MDHEN and CDR2 is SYDVKM. V shed 3 bases, J shed 10 bases, and the junction held 7 bases outside the gene matches. The CDR3 length is 14 residues. The CDR3 reads CASSFKGTGVSQYF. The CDR3 DNA reads TGTGCCAGCAGTTTTAAAGGGACAGGGGTATCGCAGTATTTT.

This clonotype was seen ten or more times. The rearrangement joins TRBV5-6 to TRBJ2-7; 8 nucleotides align to TRBD1. Germline-derived CDR1 and CDR2 are SGHDT and YYEEEE. V shed 0 bases, J shed 8 bases, and the junction held 4 bases outside the gene matches. The CDR3 spans 13 residues. CDR3 sequence (DNA): TGTGCCAGCAGCTTGGACAGGGGGGAGAAGCAGTACTTC. Translating it yields CASSLDRGEKQYF. Full variable domain (missing parts from reference TRBV5-6 and TRBJ2-7): DAGVTQSPTHLIKTRGQQVTLRCSPKSGHDTVSWYQQALGQGPQFIFQYYEEEERQRGNFPDRFSGHQFPNYSSELNVNALLLGDSALYLCASSLDRGEKQYFGPGTRLTVT.

This clonotype was picked up many times. The V call is TRBV5-1, the J call TRBJ1-6; TRBD1 matches 9 bases. Trimming cost V 4 bases and J 6 bases; bases outside gene matches: 11. Germline V CDR1 and CDR2: SGHRS, YFSETQ. The CDR3 is 17 amino acids. The CDR3: CASSTGSQGASNSPLHF. CDR3 DNA sequence: TGCGCCAGCAGCACGGGATCACAGGGGGCCAGTAATTCACCCCTCCACTTT.

This clonotype occurred many times. Without the conserved terminal phenylalanine or tryptophan, this CDR3 likely stems from a read error. In DNA, the CDR3 is TGTGCCAGCAGCTCGGGACAGAACACTGAAGCTTTCTGT. Protein product: CASSSGQNTEAFC. This rearrangement joins TRBV5-4 to TRBJ1-1; TRBD1 is a possible D gene (6 bases). Germline V gene lookup returns CDR1 SGHNT and CDR2 YYREEE (reference sequence). The CDR3 is made up of 13 amino acids. The V end was cut by 3 bases, the J end by 1 base, with 7 bases between.

This clonotype has ten or more counts. The chain is built from TRBV27 and TRBJ2-7; a possible D gene is TRBD2 (6 bases). Trimming stripped 8 bases from V and 6 bases from J, with 20 bases between. The germline gives CDR1 MNHEY, CDR2 SMNVEV (reference sequence). The CDR3 spans 14 residues. In DNA, the CDR3 is TGTGCCAGCGGTATACTAGCAACAAGGGGCGAGCAGTACTTC. Translated: CASGILATRGEQYF.

This clonotype was seen ten or more times. This sequence joins TRBV6-2 or TRBV6-3 and TRBJ2-1; 10 bases are a match to TRBD2. Germline CDR1 is MNHEY and CDR2 is SVGEGT. There are 19 residues in the CDR3. Trimming took 5 bases from V and 0 from J; bases not matched to a gene: 13. The CDR3 bases are TGTGCCAGCAGTGGCCGTAGCGGGGGGCCTATAAGCTCCTACAATGAGCAGTTCTTC. It yields the protein CASSGRSGGPISSYNEQFF.

This clonotype was seen at least ten times. The J gene is TRBJ2-2, the V gene TRBV5-1, with 10 nucleotides matching TRBD1. Per the germline V gene, CDR1 is SGHRS and CDR2 is YFSETQ. Trimming removed 0 bases from V and 3 bases from J; junction bases left unmatched: 5. The CDR3 contains 17 residues. CDR3 nucleotides: TGCGCCAGCAGCTTGGGGGCCGGGACAGGGGACACCGGGGAGCTGTTTTTT. Its translation is CASSLGAGTGDTGELFF.

This clonotype has a count of ten or more. V gene TRBV6-6 combines with J gene TRBJ1-2, with D hard to call. CDR3 size: 12 residues. CDR1 and CDR2 from the germline V gene are MNHNY and SVGAGI (reference sequence). Trimming took off 6 bases at V and 3 bases at J, with 8 bases between the two ends. Here the CDR3 DNA reads TGTGCCAGCAGCCGGGAATACTATGGCTACACCTTC. This encodes CASSREYYGYTF.

About this clonotype itself: One junction end disagrees with the germline gene, perhaps due to a read error. The chain combines TRBV5-1 with TRBJ2-7; 9 bases match TRBD1. Looked up from germline, CDR1 is SGHRS and CDR2 is YFSETQ. The CDR3 spans 16 residues. The CDR3 nucleotides are TGCGCCAGCAGCTCCCAACCCGGGACAGGGAACTACGAGCAGCACTTC. The encoded protein is CASSSQPGTGNYEQHF.

This clonotype was observed at least ten times. This chain uses TRBV5-1 with TRBJ1-5; D is possibly TRBD1 (5 bases). Germline V gene data show CDR1 as SGHRS and CDR2 as YFSETQ. V dropped 1 base and J dropped 5 bases, with 10 bases sitting between them. CDR3 length equals 14 residues. The CDR3 region is CASSLWGSDQPQHF. CDR3 bases: TGCGCCAGCAGCTTGTGGGGGTCTGATCAGCCCCAGCATTTT.

This clonotype was observed at least ten times. The chain uses TRBV12-3 or TRBV12-4 and TRBJ2-2; TRBD1 matches 11 bases. V lost 6 bases, J lost 4 bases, and 10 bases stayed unmatched. The CDR3 extends over 17 amino acids. The CDR3 loop reads CASRTDRDRGSTGELFF. The DNA of the CDR3 is TGTGCCAGCAGGACTGACCGGGACAGGGGGAGCACCGGGGAGCTGTTTTTT.

The gene calls are TRBV7-9 and TRBJ2-1; 7 bases are a match to TRBD2. Trimming at V came to 4 bases and at J to 5 bases, leaving 5 bases not matched to a gene. The germline gives CDR1 SEHNR, CDR2 FQNEAQ (reference sequence). The CDR3 length is 14 residues. The CDR3 spells CASSWAGVHNEQFF. The CDR3 nucleotides read TGTGCCAGCAGCTGGGCGGGAGTCCACAATGAGCAGTTCTTC.

This clonotype appeared a single time. V is TRBV5-4 and J is TRBJ2-3; D not resolved. Trimming stripped 10 bases from V and 7 bases from J, with 19 bases between. The germline V gene encodes CDR1 SGHNT and CDR2 YYREEE (reference sequence). This CDR3 comprises 13 residues. Here the CDR3 DNA reads TGTGCCTTTCAAAGAAGCGTAGCAAATACGCAGTATTTT. Translated: CAFQRSVANTQYF.

The sample holds many counts of this clonotype. The J gene is TRBJ1-1, the V gene TRBV3-1; D is possibly TRBD1 (5 bases). This CDR3 region has 14 residues. Germline-derived CDR1 and CDR2 are LGHDT and YNNKEL (reference sequence). V was trimmed by 3 bases and J by 1 base, leaving 9 bases between them. CDR3 nucleotides: TGTGCCAGCAGCCACAGGGTGGGGAACACTGAAGCTTTCTTT. This encodes CASSHRVGNTEAFF.

The V call is TRBV25-1, the J call TRBJ2-3; D might be TRBD2 (6 bases). The CDR3 has 15 residues. Germline values: CDR1 MGHDK, CDR2 SYGVNS. Deletions cut 4 bases from V and 4 bases from J, with 15 bases between. The CDR3 region is CASSVPGLTSDTQYF. CDR3 bases: TGTGCCAGCAGTGTTCCGGGACTCACTTCAGATACGCAGTATTTT. Variable domain in full (rest from reference TRBV25-1 and TRBJ2-3): EADIYQTPRYLVIGTGKKITLECSQTMGHDKMYWYQQDPGMELHLIHYSYGVNSTEKGDLSSESTVSRIRTEHFPLTLESARPSHTSQYLCASSVPGLTSDTQYFGPGTRLTVL.

This clonotype was picked up many times. The chain couples TRBV5-1 to TRBJ2-3; D not resolved. V gave up 4 bases and J gave up 6 bases, with 12 bases separating them. In germline, CDR1 is SGHRS, CDR2 YFSETQ. The CDR3 has 13 amino acids. Written as DNA, the CDR3 is TGCGCCAGCAGCCTTATAAATGGGGATACGCAGTATTTT. Protein sequence: CASSLINGDTQYF. Drawing the rest from reference TRBV5-1 and TRBJ2-3, the complete variable domain is KAGVTQTPRYLIKTRGQQVTLSCSPISGHRSVSWYQQTPGQGLQFLFEYFSETQRNKGNFPGRFSGRQFSNSRSEMNVSTLELGDSALYLCASSLINGDTQYFGPGTRLTVL.

There are many counts of this clonotype. CDR3 sequence: CASSKPTGSAGGGANVLTF. CDR3 coding DNA: TGTGCCAGCAGCAAGCCGACAGGGTCCGCCGGGGGGGGGGCCAACGTCCTGACTTTC. The chain recombines TRBV21-1 with TRBJ2-6; the DNA was not used to check the table's D call, TRBD1. TRBV21-1 is reported as a pseudogene. This CDR3 has 19 residues.

This clonotype was recorded many times. The chain has TRBV27 and TRBJ2-5; D not certain. V was trimmed by 5 bases and J by 1 base, leaving 14 bases between them. Germline V gene lookup returns CDR1 MNHEY and CDR2 SMNVEV (reference sequence). The CDR3 loop spans 15 amino acids. In DNA, the CDR3 is TGTGCCAGCAGTCCCTGGTCGGCAGGCCAAGAGACCCAGTACTTC. It encodes CASSPWSAGQETQYF.

Ten or more counts support this clonotype. The chain employs TRBV7-9 and TRBJ2-3; D perhaps matches TRBD1 (6 bases). The CDR3 contains 14 residues. V was trimmed by 1 base and J by 1 base, leaving 6 bases between them. The V gene's germline CDR1 is SEHNR and CDR2 FQNEAQ (reference sequence). CDR3 amino acids: CASSLGTGTDTQYF. The CDR3 DNA reads as TGTGCCAGCAGCTTAGGGACAGGCACAGATACGCAGTATTTT.

This clonotype was recorded many times. This chain joins TRBV2 and TRBJ1-2, with D perhaps TRBD1 (5 bases). There are 15 residues in the CDR3. CDR1 is SNHLY, CDR2 FYNNEI, per germline. Trimming took 7 bases from V and 4 from J, leaving 19 bases between them. DNA of the CDR3: TGTGCCAGCACGGTTATCAAGACAGTGACCTATGGCTACACCTTC. This gives the protein CASTVIKTVTYGYTF.